This TCR beta chain was sequenced in a study of CD8 T cells in Susac syndrome. Broader study findings: The study conceded that relatively few individuals underwent its TCR sequencing and HLA analysis.

Comments on this clonotype: Its specificity is unknown.

Random hexamers were used to reverse transcribe an amount of roughly 0.5 to 1 ug RNA. Amplification of TCR beta CDR3 by immunoSEQ multiplex PCR spanned 54 Vbeta and 13 Jbeta. TCRdb re-analysed the immunoSEQ multiplex PCR reads in MiXCR, keeping a single row per CDR3 protein. The sample holds approximately 190,000 distinct CDR3 sequences, about 95% seen once. V gave up 3 bases and J gave up 0 bases, with 9 bases separating them. CDR1 is GTSNPN, CDR2 SVGIG, per germline (reference sequence). The CDR3 runs 15 residues. Multiple sclerosis controls were treatment-naive patients with stable or active relapsing-remitting disease.

The receptor was derived from a human donor with multiple sclerosis. Sequenced material: CD4+ T cells from PBMCs. The rearrangement uses TRBV30 and TRBJ2-6; tentative D call: TRBD2 (6 bases). In nucleotides, the CDR3 is TGTGCCTGGAGCTATAGCGGCTCTGGGGCCAACGTCCTGACTTTC. Translating it yields CAWSYSGSGANVLTF.